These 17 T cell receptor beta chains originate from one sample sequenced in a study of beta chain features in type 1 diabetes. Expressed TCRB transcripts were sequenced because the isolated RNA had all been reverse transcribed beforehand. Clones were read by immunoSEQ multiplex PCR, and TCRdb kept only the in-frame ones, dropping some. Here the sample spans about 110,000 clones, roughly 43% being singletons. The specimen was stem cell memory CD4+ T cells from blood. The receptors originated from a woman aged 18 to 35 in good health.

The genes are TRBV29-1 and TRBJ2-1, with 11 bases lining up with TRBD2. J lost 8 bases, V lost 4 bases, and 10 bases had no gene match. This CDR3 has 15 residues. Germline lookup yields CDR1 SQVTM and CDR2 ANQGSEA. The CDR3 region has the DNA TGCAGCGTTGTGGTCGGGACTAGCGGAGAGTATGAGCAGTTCTTC. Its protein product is CSVVVGTSGEYEQFF.

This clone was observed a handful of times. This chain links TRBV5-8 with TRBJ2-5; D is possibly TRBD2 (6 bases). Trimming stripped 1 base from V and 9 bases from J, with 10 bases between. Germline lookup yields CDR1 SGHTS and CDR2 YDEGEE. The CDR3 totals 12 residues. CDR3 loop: CASSLSGVPQYF. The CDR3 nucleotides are TGTGCCAGCAGCTTGTCGGGGGTTCCCCAGTACTTC.

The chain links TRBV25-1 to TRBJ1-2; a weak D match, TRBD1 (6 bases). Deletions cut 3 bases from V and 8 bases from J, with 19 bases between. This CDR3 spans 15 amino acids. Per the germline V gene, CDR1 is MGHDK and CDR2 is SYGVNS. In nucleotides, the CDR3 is TGTGCCAGCAGTGATAGGTTCGGGGGGCGTCGGGGCTACACCTTC. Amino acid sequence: CASSDRFGGRRGYTF.

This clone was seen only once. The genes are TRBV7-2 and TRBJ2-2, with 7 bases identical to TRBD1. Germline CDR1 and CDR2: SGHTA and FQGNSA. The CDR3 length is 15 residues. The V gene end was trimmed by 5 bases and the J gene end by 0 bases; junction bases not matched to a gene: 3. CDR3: CASSRQGPNTGELFF. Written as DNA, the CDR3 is TGTGCCAGCAGCCGACAGGGCCCGAACACCGGGGAGCTGTTTTTT.

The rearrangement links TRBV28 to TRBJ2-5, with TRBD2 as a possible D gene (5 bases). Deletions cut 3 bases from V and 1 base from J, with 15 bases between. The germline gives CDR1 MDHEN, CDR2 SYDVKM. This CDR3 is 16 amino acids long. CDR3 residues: CASSFPFGRGQETQYF. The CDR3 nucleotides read TGTGCCAGCAGTTTCCCATTCGGACGGGGCCAAGAGACCCAGTACTTC.

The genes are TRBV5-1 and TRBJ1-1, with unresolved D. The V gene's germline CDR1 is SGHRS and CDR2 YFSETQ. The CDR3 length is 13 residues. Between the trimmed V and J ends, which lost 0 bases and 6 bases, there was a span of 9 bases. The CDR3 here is CASSLARVAEAFF. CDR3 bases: TGCGCCAGCAGCTTGGCCCGGGTGGCTGAAGCTTTCTTT.

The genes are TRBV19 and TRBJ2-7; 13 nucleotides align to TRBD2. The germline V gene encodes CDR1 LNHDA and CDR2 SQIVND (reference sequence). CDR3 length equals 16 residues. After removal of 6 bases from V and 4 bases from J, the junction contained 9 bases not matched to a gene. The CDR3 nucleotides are TGTGCCAGTAGCAAGGGCGGGACTAGCGGGGAATACGAGCAGTACTTC. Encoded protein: CASSKGGTSGEYEQYF.

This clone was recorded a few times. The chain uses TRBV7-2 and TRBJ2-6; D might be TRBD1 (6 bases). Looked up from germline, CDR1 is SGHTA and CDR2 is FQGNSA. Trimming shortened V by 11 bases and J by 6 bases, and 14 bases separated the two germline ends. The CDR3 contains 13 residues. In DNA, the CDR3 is TGTGCCCAGCGGTTGGGGGCGGCCAACGTCCTGACTTTC. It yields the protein CAQRLGAANVLTF.

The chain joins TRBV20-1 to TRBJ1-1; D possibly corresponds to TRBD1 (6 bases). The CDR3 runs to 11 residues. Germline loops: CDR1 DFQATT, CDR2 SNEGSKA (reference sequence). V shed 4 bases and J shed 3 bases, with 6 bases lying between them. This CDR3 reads CSANRDTEAFF. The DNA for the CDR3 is TGCAGTGCTAACAGGGACACTGAAGCTTTCTTT.

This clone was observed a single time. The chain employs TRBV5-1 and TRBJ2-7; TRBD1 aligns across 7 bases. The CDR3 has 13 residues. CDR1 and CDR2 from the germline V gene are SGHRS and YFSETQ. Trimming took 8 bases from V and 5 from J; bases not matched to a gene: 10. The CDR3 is CASTRDRSDEQYF. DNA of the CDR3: TGCGCCAGTACGAGGGACAGATCCGACGAGCAGTACTTC.

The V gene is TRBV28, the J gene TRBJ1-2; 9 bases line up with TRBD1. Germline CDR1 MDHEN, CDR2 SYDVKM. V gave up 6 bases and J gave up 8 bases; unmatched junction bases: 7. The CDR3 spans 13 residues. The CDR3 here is CASSLGQGRGYTF. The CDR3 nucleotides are TGTGCCAGCAGCCTGGGACAGGGTCGGGGCTACACCTTC.

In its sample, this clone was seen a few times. The CDR3 sequence is CASSLEPGNIQYF. CDR3 coding DNA: TGTGCCAGCAGCTTAGAACCGGGAAACATTCAGTACTTC. The chain joins TRBV11-2 to TRBJ2-4; D not certain. Trimming removed 0 bases at V and 6 bases at J, with 6 bases between. This CDR3 comprises 13 residues. Germline CDR1 is SGHAT and CDR2 is FQNNGV. Looking up the rest from reference TRBV11-2 and TRBJ2-4 gives the full variable domain: EAGVAQSPRYKIIEKRQSVAFWCNPISGHATLYWYQQILGQGPKLLIQFQNNGVVDDSQLPKDRFSAERLKGVDSTLKIQPAKLEDSAVYLCASSLEPGNIQYFGAGTRLSVL.

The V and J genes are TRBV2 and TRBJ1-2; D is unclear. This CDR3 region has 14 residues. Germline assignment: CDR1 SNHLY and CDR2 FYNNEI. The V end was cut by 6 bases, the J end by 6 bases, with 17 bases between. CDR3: CASSRTHLPDGYTF. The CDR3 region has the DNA TGTGCCAGCAGCCGAACCCACTTACCGGATGGCTACACCTTC.

CDR3 loop: CASSPRQGLNTEAFF. DNA of the CDR3: TGTGCCAGCAGCCCGCGACAGGGGCTGAACACTGAAGCTTTCTTT. V usage is TRBV9 and J usage is TRBJ1-1; 8 bases align to TRBD1. Germline CDR1 reads SGDLS; CDR2 reads YYNGEE. The CDR3 contains 15 residues. Trimming removed 4 bases from V and 0 bases from J; junction bases left unmatched: 5.

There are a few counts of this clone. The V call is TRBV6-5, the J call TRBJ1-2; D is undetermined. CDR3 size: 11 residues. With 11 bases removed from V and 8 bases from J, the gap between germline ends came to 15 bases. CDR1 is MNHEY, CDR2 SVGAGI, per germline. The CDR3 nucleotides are TGTGCCGTGGCAGGTCTGAAGGGCTACACCTTC. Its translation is CAVAGLKGYTF.

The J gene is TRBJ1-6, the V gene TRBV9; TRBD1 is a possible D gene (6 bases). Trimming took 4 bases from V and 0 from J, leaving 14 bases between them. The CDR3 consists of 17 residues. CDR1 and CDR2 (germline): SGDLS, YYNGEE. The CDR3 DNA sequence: TGTGCCAGCAGCTTCCGGACAGCTAGCTCCTATAATTCACCCCTCCACTTT. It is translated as CASSFRTASSYNSPLHF.

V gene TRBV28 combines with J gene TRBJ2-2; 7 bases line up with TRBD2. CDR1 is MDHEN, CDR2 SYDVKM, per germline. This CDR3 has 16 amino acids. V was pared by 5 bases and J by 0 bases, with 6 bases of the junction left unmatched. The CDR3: CASSTLAATNTGELFF. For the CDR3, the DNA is TGTGCCAGCAGTACCCTAGCGGCCACGAACACCGGGGAGCTGTTTTTT.